The 5 T cell receptor beta chains below all came from one sample that was sequenced in a study of control samples from healthy donors and cancer patients (TCRdb year 2020). The library was obtained by the immunoSEQ multiplex PCR assay. As stored in TCRdb, this immuneACCESS dataset retains in-frame rearrangements with V and J assigned. A fraction of the clones does not appear; measured against another copy, unresolved V genes explain less than half of the discrepancy, and the remainder lacks a known reason. The sample yields around 50,000 clones; 65% to 90% were counted once. In total, the top ten clones hold 2.8% of the sample. The sample was PBMCs. These receptors were collected from a woman aged 45-65 years with lung cancer.

The chain has TRBV27 and TRBJ1-6; 8 bases are shared with TRBD1. CDR1 and CDR2 (germline): MNHEY, SMNVEV (reference sequence). This CDR3 is 15 amino acids long. J was trimmed by 7 bases and V by 4 bases; bases with no gene match: 6. CDR3 sequence (DNA): TGTGCCAGCAGTTCTCCGGGACAGGTGAATTCACCCCTCCACTTT. It yields the protein CASSSPGQVNSPLHF.

The chain is built from TRBV6-5 and TRBJ2-5; possibly TRBD2 for D (7 bases). V shed 5 bases and J shed 5 bases, with 18 bases lying between them. CDR1 and CDR2 from the germline V gene are MNHEY and SVGAGI. The CDR3 runs to 15 residues. The CDR3 nucleotides read TGTGCCAGCAGTACTCGGGGGGCTCCTCGGGAGACCCAGTACTTC. It encodes CASSTRGAPRETQYF.

The chain combines TRBV3-1 (or the pseudogene TRBV3-2) with TRBJ1-4; D possibly corresponds to TRBD1 (5 bases). This CDR3 spans 18 amino acids. Germline-derived CDR1 and CDR2 are LGHDT and YNNKEL (reference sequence). Trimming pared 4 bases from V and 2 bases from J, leaving 20 bases between. CDR3 bases: TGTGCCAGCAGCCGGGGATCGGGGCTGGCGAGCACTAATGAAAAACTGTTTTTT. Translated, it gives CASSRGSGLASTNEKLFF.

This rearrangement joins TRBV9 to TRBJ2-1; TRBD2 matches 15 bases. The CDR3 totals 17 residues. Germline lookup yields CDR1 SGDLS and CDR2 YYNGEE. Trimming at V came to 2 bases and at J to 9 bases, leaving 9 bases not matched to a gene. Written as DNA, the CDR3 is TGTGCCAGCAGCGTCGGATCCGGGACTAGCGGGGGGCGTGAGCAGTTCTTC. Its protein product is CASSVGSGTSGGREQFF. The variable domain in full, with the rest retrieved from reference TRBV9 and TRBJ2-1, is DSGVTQTPKHLITATGQRVTLRCSPRSGDLSVYWYQQSLDQGLQFLIQYYNGEERAKGNILERFSAQQFPDLHSELNLSSLELGDSALYFCASSVGSGTSGGREQFFGPGTRLTVL.

The chain employs TRBV19 and TRBJ1-1; D is unresolved. Looked up from germline, CDR1 is LNHDA and CDR2 is SQIVND (reference sequence). There are 12 residues in the CDR3. V was cut by 6 bases and J by 1 base, with 6 bases left in between. CDR3 loop: CASRHRNTEAFF. Here the CDR3 DNA reads TGTGCCAGTAGACACAGGAACACTGAAGCTTTCTTT.